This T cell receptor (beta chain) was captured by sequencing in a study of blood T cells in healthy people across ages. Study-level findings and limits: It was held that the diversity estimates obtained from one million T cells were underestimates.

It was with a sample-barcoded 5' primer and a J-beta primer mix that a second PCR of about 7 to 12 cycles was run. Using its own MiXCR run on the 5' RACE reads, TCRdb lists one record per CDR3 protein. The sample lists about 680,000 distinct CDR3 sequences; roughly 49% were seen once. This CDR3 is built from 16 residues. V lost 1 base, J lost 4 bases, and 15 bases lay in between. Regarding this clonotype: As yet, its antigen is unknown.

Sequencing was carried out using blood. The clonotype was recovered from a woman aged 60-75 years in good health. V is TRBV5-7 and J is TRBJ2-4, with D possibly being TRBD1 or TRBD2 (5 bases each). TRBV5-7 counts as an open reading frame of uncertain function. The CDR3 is CASSLSSGQKKNIQYF. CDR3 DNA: TGTGCCAGCAGCTTGAGTTCGGGGCAGAAAAAAAACATTCAGTACTTC.